These 11 T cell receptor beta chains originate from one sample sequenced in a study of shared clonotypes between healthy human individuals. Naive-designated CD8 cells lacked CD45RO, were positively enriched for CCR7, and omitted terminally differentiated effector memory CD45RA+ cells. Produced via immunoSEQ multiplex PCR; TCRdb's table is partial and in-frame only. Of nearly 600,000 clones in the sample, roughly 95% were seen once. Sequenced sample: naive CD8+ T cells sorted from blood. Receptors were obtained from a woman in her 30s in good health.

The genes are TRBV13 and TRBJ1-2; D gene ambiguous. The CDR3 has 16 amino acids. CDR1 and CDR2 (germline): PRHDT, FYEKMQ (reference sequence). Trimming took 0 bases from V and 0 from J, leaving 11 bases between them. The CDR3 DNA follows: TGTGCCAGCAGCTTAGGCACAGCGAGGGCTAACTATGGCTACACCTTC. This translates into CASSLGTARANYGYTF.

This clone came up once. The same CDR3 can be traced to other DNA sequences in this sample. The chain is built from TRBV27 and TRBJ1-1; TRBD1 agrees at 7 bases. The CDR3 extends over 13 amino acids. CDR1 and CDR2 from the germline V gene are MNHEY and SMNVEV (reference sequence). V trimming: 6 bases; J trimming: 4 bases; junction bases outside the gene matches: 5. The CDR3 sequence is CASSLQGSTEAFF. The CDR3 DNA is TGTGCCAGCAGCCTACAGGGGAGCACTGAAGCTTTCTTT.

This rearrangement joins TRBV7-9 to TRBJ1-1; a possible D gene is TRBD1 (6 bases). The V end was cut by 5 bases, the J end by 7 bases, with 14 bases between. There are 13 residues in the CDR3. Germline V CDR1 and CDR2: SEHNR, FQNEAQ (reference sequence). CDR3 DNA: TGTGCCAGCAGCAGACAGGACAAGCTTGAAGCTTTCTTT. It codes for CASSRQDKLEAFF.

The J gene is TRBJ1-5, the V gene TRBV15; the D gene is possibly TRBD1 (5 bases). Germline V gene lookup returns CDR1 LNHNV and CDR2 YYDKDF (reference sequence). The CDR3 is 18 amino acids. V lost 0 bases to trimming and J lost 0 bases, with 15 bases between them. This chain's CDR3 is CATSRDGDSVYSNQPQHF. CDR3 bases: TGTGCCACCAGCAGAGATGGAGACAGCGTTTATAGCAATCAGCCCCAGCATTTT.

In this sample, this clone turned up once. The genes are TRBV15 and TRBJ2-1; TRBD2 aligns across 7 bases. This CDR3 comprises 13 residues. The germline CDR1 and CDR2 sequences are LNHNV and YYDKDF (reference sequence). Germline trimming cut 6 bases from V and 5 bases from J; bases unmatched to any gene: 4. CDR3 in DNA: TGTGCCACCAGTACCGGGACTAACAATGAGCAGTTCTTC. Its translation is CATSTGTNNEQFF.

The CDR3 region is CASSSTGQYTYEQYF. The CDR3 DNA reads as TGTGCCAGCAGCAGTACGGGACAGTATACCTACGAGCAGTACTTC. The chain uses TRBV6-6 and TRBJ2-7; 7 bases align to TRBD1. The CDR3 sequence is 15 residues long. Germline-derived CDR1 and CDR2 are MNHNY and SVGAGI (reference sequence). The junction had 10 bases not matched to a gene; V was cut back by 6 bases and J by 2 bases.

The V and J genes are TRBV4-2 and TRBJ2-1, with no clear D. Trimming took off 1 base at V and 5 bases at J, with 3 bases between the two ends. Germline CDR1 is LGHNA and CDR2 is YNFKEQ. The CDR3 is made up of 12 amino acids. The CDR3 spells CASSQGNNEQFF. CDR3 bases: TGTGCCAGCAGCCAAGGGAACAATGAGCAGTTCTTC.

The DNA for the CDR3 is TGTGCCAGCAGTACAGGGCGGGACACTGAAGCTTTCTTT. Amino acid sequence: CASSTGRDTEAFF. This sequence joins TRBV2 and TRBJ1-1, with D maybe TRBD1 (6 bases). In germline, CDR1 is SNHLY, CDR2 FYNNEI. Trimming removed 5 bases at V and 3 bases at J, with 10 bases between. CDR3 length: 13 amino acids.

The V and J genes are TRBV11-2 and TRBJ2-3; D is possibly TRBD1 or TRBD2 (5 bases each). Germline values: CDR1 SGHAT, CDR2 FQNNGV. This CDR3 comprises 15 residues. V shed 1 base and J shed 4 bases, with 12 bases lying between them. The DNA of the CDR3 is TGTGCCAGCAGCTTAGTCGTAGGGACGGCAGATACGCAGTATTTT. Its protein is CASSLVVGTADTQYF.

This clone appeared a single time. This sequence joins TRBV27 and TRBJ2-7; the match to TRBD1 covers 7 bases. Germline-derived CDR1 and CDR2 are MNHEY and SMNVEV (reference sequence). The ends lost 6 bases at V and 1 base at J; junction bases unmatched: 3. There are 13 residues in the CDR3. The CDR3 region has the DNA TGTGCCAGCAGAGGGGGCCCGTCCTACGAGCAGTACTTC. Encoded protein: CASRGGPSYEQYF.

V and J are TRBV28 and TRBJ2-1, with 8 bases lining up with TRBD1. Germline CDR1 and CDR2: MDHEN and SYDVKM. The length of the CDR3 is 16 residues. V lost 4 bases to trimming and J lost 7 bases; unmatched junction nucleotides: 12. The CDR3: CASSSHLRGRGNEQFF. CDR3 nucleotides: TGTGCCAGCAGTTCGCATCTCAGGGGGCGCGGGAATGAGCAGTTCTTC.